Following are 29 T cell receptor beta chains from one sample sequenced in a study of T cells in Graves' hyperthyroidism and ophthalmopathy. The TCR beta CDR3 regions underwent amplification using RNA transcripts as the source. In the first-round RT-PCR of the TCR CDR3, the HTBI primer set was used. TCRdb reprocessed the multiplex PCR reads with MiXCR, giving one entry per CDR3 protein. This sample has 480,000 or so distinct CDR3 sequences, with 46% found just once. Source material: peripheral blood or thyroid tissue (not recorded which). All receptors derive from an adult woman with Graves' disease, either hyperthyroidism or ophthalmopathy (not recorded which).

This clonotype was seen only a few times. The V and J genes are TRBV20-1 and TRBJ2-7; a possible D gene is TRBD2 (6 bases). The CDR3 loop spans 13 amino acids. Per germline, CDR1 DFQATT and CDR2 SNEGSKA (reference sequence). V dropped 8 bases and J dropped 3 bases, with 17 bases sitting between them. The CDR3, as DNA: TGCAGTCGAGAATCTAGCGCCGGCTACGAGCAGTACTTC. Protein product: CSRESSAGYEQYF.

In DNA form, the CDR3 reads TGTGCCAGCAGTCACCCGAGGAGGCAGCCCTCTGGAAACACCATATATTTT. This gives the protein CASSHPRRQPSGNTIYF. This chain links TRBV6-5 with TRBJ1-3; the D is unclear. This CDR3 comprises 17 residues. The germline CDR1 and CDR2 sequences are MNHEY and SVGAGI. V was shortened by 5 bases and J by 0 bases, with 17 bases between the two germline ends.

This chain joins TRBV6-5 and TRBJ1-5; TRBD1 might be the D (5 bases). This CDR3 spans 13 amino acids. V was pared by 5 bases and J by 8 bases, with 13 bases between. Per the germline V gene, CDR1 is MNHEY and CDR2 is SVGAGI. The CDR3 DNA follows: TGTGCCAGCAGTGAGCACAGGAGGGAGCCCCAGCATTTT. Translation: CASSEHRREPQHF.

Comments on this clonotype: This is likely a read error, given that the CDR3 carries no conserved phenylalanine or tryptophan at its end. It is unclear where the CDR3 begins or ends on the DNA, so no DNA is shown, and the CDR3 is as TCRdb lists it. The chain employs TRBV7-6 and TRBJ1-6. The CDR3 contains 8 residues when both ends are counted. CDR1 and CDR2 (germline): SGHVS, FNYEAQ. CDR3 amino acids: CASSLALS.

This chain uses TRBV20-1 with TRBJ2-7; D is ambiguous. The germline gives CDR1 DFQATT, CDR2 SNEGSKA (reference sequence). CDR3 size: 13 residues. Between the trimmed V and J ends, which lost 3 bases and 7 bases, there was a span of 16 bases. This CDR3 reads CSASLLERKEQYF. CDR3 in DNA: TGCAGTGCTAGTCTCTTGGAACGTAAGGAGCAGTACTTC.

This clonotype has more than one count but fewer than ten. The chain carries TRBV25-1 and TRBJ1-4, with D unresolved. Trimming removed 2 bases from V and 5 bases from J, with 12 bases in between. The germline CDR1 and CDR2 sequences are MGHDK and SYGVNS. This CDR3 region has 15 residues. CDR3 amino acids: CASSEHQRLNEKLFF. Here the CDR3 DNA reads TGTGCCAGCAGTGAACATCAGCGCCTGAATGAAAAACTGTTTTTT.

Many counts were recorded for this clonotype. The chain has TRBV4-1 and TRBJ2-7, with 8 bases matching TRBD1. The trim removed 2 bases at V and 3 bases at J, leaving 6 bases unmatched. Germline CDR1 and CDR2: MGHRA and YSYEKL. There are 15 residues in the CDR3. The CDR3 sequence: CASSQRDRGGYEQYF. CDR3 nucleotide sequence: TGCGCCAGCAGCCAACGTGACAGGGGAGGCTACGAGCAGTACTTC.

In its sample, this clonotype was seen a few times. V gene TRBV7-3 combines with J gene TRBJ2-2; 7 bases map to TRBD2. The CDR3 contains 14 residues. Germline loops: CDR1 SGHTA, CDR2 FQGTGA. The J segment lost 1 base and the V segment lost 5 bases, leaving 1 base of the junction unmatched. The CDR3 loop is CASSGLGNTGELFF. The CDR3 DNA follows: TGTGCCAGCAGCGGACTAGGGAACACCGGGGAGCTGTTTTTT.

The chain couples TRBV2 to TRBJ2-6, with D possibly matching TRBD1 (5 bases). CDR1 SNHLY and CDR2 FYNNEI come from the germline V gene. The V end lost 5 bases, the J end lost 11 bases, and 13 bases lay between the germline ends. The length of the CDR3 is 13 residues. The CDR3, as DNA: TGTGCCAGCAGTCTGGAAGGGGTCTACGTCCTGACTTTC. Its protein product is CASSLEGVYVLTF. The full variable domain, completed using reference TRBV2 and TRBJ2-6, is EPEVTQTPSHQVTQMGQEVILRCVPISNHLYFYWYRQILGQKVEFLVSFYNNEISEKSEIFDDQFSVERPDGSNFTLKIRSTKLEDSAMYFCASSLEGVYVLTFGAGSRLTVL.

This chain links TRBV29-1 with TRBJ1-1, with 9 bases matching TRBD1. Germline values: CDR1 SQVTM, CDR2 ANQGSEA. Trimming at V came to 3 bases and at J to 1 base, leaving 6 bases not matched to a gene. The length of the CDR3 is 15 residues. The CDR3 is CSVDEGDRANTEAFF. The CDR3 DNA reads as TGCAGCGTTGACGAGGGGGACAGGGCGAACACTGAAGCTTTCTTT.

This clonotype was observed at least ten times. The V and J genes are TRBV14 and TRBJ1-1; a possible D gene is TRBD1 (6 bases). V was cut by 9 bases and J by 0 bases, with 17 bases left in between. The CDR3 totals 15 residues. Per the germline V gene, CDR1 is SGHDN and CDR2 is FVKESK. CDR3 nucleotide sequence: TGTGCCAGTGAGAGGTGGGGGGCAGTGAACACTGAAGCTTTCTTT. As protein: CASERWGAVNTEAFF.

This sequence joins TRBV19 and TRBJ1-3; D might be TRBD1 (6 bases). The CDR3 spans 17 residues. V was trimmed by 6 bases and J by 8 bases, leaving 26 bases between them. Germline-derived CDR1 and CDR2 are LNHDA and SQIVND (reference sequence). The CDR3 DNA sequence: TGTGCCAGTAGAGTGACAGGCTTATTGAACTATGGCTACACCATATATTTT. This codes for CASRVTGLLNYGYTIYF.

The rearrangement joins TRBV14 to TRBJ2-2; D is undetermined. Trimming took off 6 bases at V and 2 bases at J, with 10 bases between the two ends. The CDR3 totals 14 residues. Germline values: CDR1 SGHDN, CDR2 FVKESK. CDR3 DNA: TGTGCCAGCAGGCCCCGCTTAAACACCGGGGAGCTGTTTTTT. This translates into CASRPRLNTGELFF.

This chain links TRBV10-2 with TRBJ1-1, with D unresolved. The CDR3 has 14 amino acids. Germline CDR1 WSHSY, CDR2 SAAADI. V was clipped by 4 bases and J by 1 base, with 10 bases between them. CDR3 residues: CASSGAGRNTEAFF. In DNA form, the CDR3 reads TGCGCCAGCAGTGGTGCCGGGAGGAACACTGAAGCTTTCTTT.

This chain connects TRBV7-2 to TRBJ2-5; 8 nucleotides agree with TRBD1. CDR3 length equals 14 residues. V lost 4 bases, J lost 9 bases, and 10 bases stayed unmatched. Germline V gives CDR1 SGHTA, CDR2 FQGNSA. CDR3 in DNA: TGTGCCAGCAGCTCCTACGACAGGGGTCAGCCCCAGTACTTC. It yields the protein CASSSYDRGQPQYF. Looking up the rest from reference TRBV7-2 and TRBJ2-5 gives the full variable domain: GAGVSQSPSNKVTEKGKDVELRCDPISGHTALYWYRQSLGQGLEFLIYFQGNSAPDKSGLPSDRFSAERTGGSVSTLTIQRTQQEDSAVYLCASSSYDRGQPQYFGPGTRLLVL.

J is TRBJ2-7 and V is TRBV20-1; a weak D match, TRBD2 (5 bases). The V gene lost 6 bases and the J gene lost 6 bases, with 18 bases spanning the gap. Germline V CDR1 and CDR2: DFQATT, SNEGSKA (reference sequence). The CDR3 has 13 residues. The CDR3 sequence is CSARRTPGGEQYF. The CDR3, as DNA: TGCAGTGCAAGACGGACTCCGGGCGGCGAGCAGTACTTC.

The chain joins TRBV7-3 to TRBJ1-1; 8 positions match TRBD1. Germline CDR1 reads SGHTA; CDR2 reads FQGTGA. The CDR3 spans 13 residues. V shed 4 bases and J 7 bases; nucleotides not matched to a gene: 5. CDR3 amino acids: CASSWMTGDEAFF. The DNA of the CDR3 is TGTGCCAGCAGCTGGATGACAGGGGATGAAGCTTTCTTT.

The chain employs TRBV9 and TRBJ1-1; 7 nucleotides align to TRBD1. Trimming cost V 6 bases and J 3 bases; bases outside gene matches: 11. This CDR3 region has 15 residues. Germline values: CDR1 SGDLS, CDR2 YYNGEE. CDR3 coding DNA: TGTGCCAGCACTCAGAATCAGGGGGACGACACTGAAGCTTTCTTT. It yields the protein CASTQNQGDDTEAFF.

A note on this clonotype: One end of the junction is discordant with germline, which a read error may explain. The chain joins TRBV2 to TRBJ1-1; D is undetermined. The CDR3 consists of 12 residues. In germline, CDR1 is SNHLY, CDR2 FYNNEI. CDR3 sequence: CASREGGAEAFF. In nucleotides, the CDR3 is TGTGCCAGCAGGGAAGGTGGCGCTGAAGCTTTCTTT.

This clonotype was detected many times. The rearrangement links TRBV7-8 to TRBJ1-5, with no clear D. The germline V and J ends were trimmed by 1 base and 3 bases, with 10 bases remaining between them. The CDR3 is 15 residues long. The germline V gene encodes CDR1 SGHVS and CDR2 FQNEAQ. Here the CDR3 reads CASSLVPGVNQPQHF. The CDR3 DNA reads TGTGCCAGCAGCTTAGTACCGGGCGTCAATCAGCCCCAGCATTTT.

This chain connects TRBV10-3 to TRBJ1-1; TRBD1 agrees at 7 bases. The CDR3 contains 15 residues. V shed 3 bases and J 1 base; nucleotides not matched to a gene: 5. Germline V CDR1 and CDR2: ENHRY, SYGVKD. The CDR3 DNA reads as TGTGCCATCAGTGAATCGGGGACAGCGAACACTGAAGCTTTCTTT. Encoded protein: CAISESGTANTEAFF.

This clonotype was counted a single time. V gene TRBV20-1 combines with J gene TRBJ2-5; D not certain. The V gene's germline CDR1 is DFQATT and CDR2 SNEGSKA (reference sequence). The CDR3 runs to 13 residues. Between the trimmed V and J ends, which lost 1 base and 11 bases, there was a span of 17 bases. The CDR3 DNA follows: TGCAGTGCTAGAGCACCCCATCACGATACGCAGTACTTC. Protein product: CSARAPHHDTQYF.

V and J are TRBV6-5 and TRBJ1-1; 11 bases fit TRBD1. J gave up 11 bases and V 4 bases, and 12 bases lay outside the gene matches. The CDR3 has 15 residues. Germline values: CDR1 MNHEY, CDR2 SVGAGI. The CDR3 DNA reads as TGTGCCAGCAGTTTCGGACAGGGGGCAGGCGGGGGGGCTTTCTTT. It specifies CASSFGQGAGGGAFF.

Of note for this clonotype: Lacking the conserved final phenylalanine or tryptophan, this CDR3 likely reflects a read error. CDR3 in amino acids: CASSQGQLARGYTY. The CDR3 nucleotides read TGCGCCAGCAGCCAAGGGCAGTTGGCAAGGGGCTACACCTAC. V and J are TRBV4-3 and TRBJ1-2; unclear D gene. V lost 1 base and J 8 bases, leaving 14 bases between the germline ends. The germline CDR1 and CDR2 sequences are LGHNA and YSLEER. CDR3 length: 14 residues.

This chain uses TRBV7-7 with TRBJ1-1; 8 bases map to TRBD1. Germline loops: CDR1 SSHAT, CDR2 FNYEAQ (reference sequence). This CDR3 has 12 amino acids. CDR3 coding DNA: TGTGCTAGAGAGGACAGGGTCTCTGAAGCTTTCTTT. It specifies CAREDRVSEAFF.

A remark on this clonotype: Being one base from a much bigger clone, this may be a read error. The genes are TRBV7-2 and TRBJ2-2, with 7 positions matching TRBD2. J lost 7 bases, V lost 4 bases, and 9 bases had no gene match. This CDR3 contains 15 residues. Germline assignment: CDR1 SGHTA and CDR2 FQGNSA. The CDR3 DNA is TGTGCCAGCAGCTCGACTGGCGGGAGAGGCGGGGAGCTGTTTTTT. Translating it yields CASSSTGGRGGELFF.

The CDR3 sequence is CASSGGRWGNSNTGELFF. CDR3 nucleotide sequence: TGCGCCAGCAGCGGGGGAAGGTGGGGGAACTCGAACACCGGGGAGCTGTTTTTT. The chain has TRBV5-1 and TRBJ2-2; D assignment may be TRBD1 or TRBD2 (5 bases each). CDR1 and CDR2 (germline): SGHRS, YFSETQ. The CDR3 runs 18 residues. Trimming pared 4 bases from V and 0 bases from J, leaving 19 bases between.

The V and J genes are TRBV10-2 and TRBJ2-7, with D hard to call. The V end lost 10 bases, the J end lost 2 bases, and 15 bases lay between the germline ends. The CDR3 contains 13 residues. Germline V CDR1 and CDR2: WSHSY, SAAADI. CDR3 in amino acids: CATNGAVPYEQYF. The CDR3 DNA sequence: TGCGCCACCAACGGCGCGGTACCCTACGAGCAGTACTTC.

This clonotype was recorded at least ten times. The chain links TRBV7-8 to TRBJ1-2; 8 nucleotides align to TRBD1. V shed 5 bases, J shed 4 bases, and the junction held 9 bases outside the gene matches. CDR3 length equals 15 residues. The germline CDR1 and CDR2 sequences are SGHVS and FQNEAQ. CDR3 sequence: CASSGGSGGRYGYTF. The DNA for the CDR3 is TGTGCCAGCAGCGGGGGGTCAGGGGGCCGCTATGGCTACACCTTC.